This passage covers 29 T cell receptor beta chains from one sample sequenced in a study of OX40 agonist ivuxolimab in advanced cancers. TCRdb keeps only in-frame clones here, not all; method: immunoSEQ multiplex PCR. Of 70,000 to 80,000 clones in the sample, about 89% were seen once. This specimen consisted of CD4+ or CD8+ T cells sorted from blood, obtained in a trial of the OX40 agonist ivuxolimab. The receptors come from an adult with an advanced solid tumor such as melanoma, head and neck, liver or kidney cancer.

The rearrangement joins TRBV2 to TRBJ2-2; TRBD2 matches at 8 bases. The CDR3 runs 16 residues. CDR1 and CDR2 from the germline V gene are SNHLY and FYNNEI. Trimming cost V 4 bases and J 6 bases; bases outside gene matches: 10. The CDR3: CASSGSPGGPPGELFF. CDR3 nucleotides: TGTGCCAGCAGTGGGAGTCCGGGGGGGCCCCCCGGGGAGCTGTTTTTT.

The V gene is TRBV6-5, the J gene TRBJ2-1; tentatively, D is TRBD1 or TRBD2 (5 bases each). Germline V lookup: CDR1 MNHEY, CDR2 SVGAGI. The CDR3 is 13 residues long. Trimming took off 6 bases at V and 6 bases at J, with 12 bases between the two ends. The CDR3 loop is CASRPSGGNEQFF. The DNA of the CDR3 is TGTGCCAGCAGACCCAGTGGGGGCAATGAGCAGTTCTTC.

This chain joins TRBV19 and TRBJ1-5, with a possible D match to TRBD1 (6 bases). The length of the CDR3 is 15 residues. Germline V lookup: CDR1 LNHDA, CDR2 SQIVND (reference sequence). V was cut by 3 bases and J by 9 bases, with 18 bases left in between. CDR3 sequence reads: CASSIPTETGRPQHF. CDR3 in DNA: TGTGCCAGTAGTATCCCCACCGAGACAGGCAGGCCCCAGCATTTT.

Turning to this clone: The same CDR3 can be traced to other DNA sequences in this sample. This chain uses TRBV6-6 with TRBJ2-3; weak D call: TRBD2 (5 bases). The CDR3 is made up of 15 amino acids. Per the germline V gene, CDR1 is MNHNY and CDR2 is SVGAGI (reference sequence). Trimming removed 6 bases from V and 0 bases from J, with 13 bases in between. CDR3 bases: TGTGCCAGCAGCGGGCAGCGGAGAAGCACAGATACGCAGTATTTT. Protein product: CASSGQRRSTDTQYF.

The chain is built from TRBV7-3 and TRBJ2-3; perhaps TRBD1 as D (6 bases). Germline CDR1 and CDR2: SGHTA and FQGTGA. V lost 4 bases, J lost 3 bases, and 14 bases lay in between. This CDR3 has 15 residues. CDR3 nucleotides: TGTGCCAGCAGCTACTCCTCAGGGGTGACAGATACGCAGTATTTT. Its protein is CASSYSSGVTDTQYF.

This chain links TRBV5-1 with TRBJ2-4, with TRBD1 matching over 7 bases. With V trimmed by 3 bases and J by 4 bases, 10 bases remained unmatched. The CDR3 contains 16 residues. From germline, CDR1 is SGHRS and CDR2 YFSETQ. For the CDR3, the DNA is TGCGCCAGCAGCTCTAGGGGGCTTGGGGAAAAAAACATTCAGTACTTC. It encodes CASSSRGLGEKNIQYF. The variable domain in full, with the rest retrieved from reference TRBV5-1 and TRBJ2-4, is KAGVTQTPRYLIKTRGQQVTLSCSPISGHRSVSWYQQTPGQGLQFLFEYFSETQRNKGNFPGRFSGRQFSNSRSEMNVSTLELGDSALYLCASSSRGLGEKNIQYFGAGTRLSVL.

The V call is TRBV20-1, the J call TRBJ2-7; no clear D. Germline V CDR1 and CDR2: DFQATT, SNEGSKA (reference sequence). This CDR3 is 11 amino acids long. Trimming took off 6 bases at V and 6 bases at J, with 12 bases between the two ends. The CDR3 sequence is CSAPDISEQYF. CDR3 sequence (DNA): TGCAGTGCCCCAGACATATCCGAGCAGTACTTC.

The chain carries TRBV2 and TRBJ2-2; D is possibly TRBD2 (5 bases). This CDR3 contains 13 residues. Germline V gives CDR1 SNHLY, CDR2 FYNNEI. Trimming left V 9 bases short and J 3 bases short, with 11 bases between. CDR3 bases: TGTGCCAGTTCGGGGTACTACACCGGGGAGCTGTTTTTT. Protein sequence: CASSGYYTGELFF.

The chain is built from TRBV5-8 and TRBJ2-1; 11 bases map to TRBD2. Germline assignment: CDR1 SGHTS and CDR2 YDEGEE. Germline trimming cut 0 bases from V and 4 bases from J; bases unmatched to any gene: 3. This CDR3 contains 16 residues. CDR3 protein: CASSLGIAGGYNEQFF. The CDR3 DNA is TGTGCCAGCAGCTTGGGGATAGCGGGAGGGTACAATGAGCAGTTCTTC. Combining the CDR3 with reference TRBV5-8 and TRBJ2-1 gives the whole variable domain EAGVTQSPTHLIKTRGQQATLRCSPISGHTSVYWYQQALGLGLQFLLWYDEGEERNRGNFPPRFSGRQFPNYSSELNVNALELEDSALYLCASSLGIAGGYNEQFFGPGTRLTVL.

V gene TRBV5-6 combines with J gene TRBJ1-1; D gene uncertain. Trimming took off 3 bases at V and 3 bases at J, with 9 bases between the two ends. The CDR3 is 13 amino acids. Germline-derived CDR1 and CDR2 are SGHDT and YYEEEE. CDR3 coding DNA: TGTGCCAGCAGCTATGGGTCAGACACTGAAGCTTTCTTT. This codes for CASSYGSDTEAFF.

This clone was found once. The chain recombines TRBV7-6 with TRBJ2-2; TRBD2 matches at 9 bases. V gave up 2 bases and J gave up 2 bases; unmatched junction bases: 9. The CDR3 is 18 residues long. Germline lookup yields CDR1 SGHVS and CDR2 FNYEAQ. The chain's CDR3 is CASSLIAVSGRNTGELFF. The CDR3 coding sequence is TGTGCCAGCAGCTTAATTGCGGTTAGCGGGAGAAACACCGGGGAGCTGTTTTTT. Filled out from reference TRBV7-6 and TRBJ2-2, the complete variable domain reads GAGVSQSPRYKVTKRGQDVALRCDPISGHVSLYWYRQALGQGPEFLTYFNYEAQQDKSGLPNDRFSAERPEGSISTLTIQRTEQRDSAMYRCASSLIAVSGRNTGELFFGEGSRLTVL.

J is TRBJ2-5 and V is TRBV11-2, with TRBD2 matching over 12 bases. The V gene's germline CDR1 is SGHAT and CDR2 FQNNGV. The CDR3 consists of 15 residues. The junction had 7 bases not matched to a gene; V was cut back by 3 bases and J by 8 bases. The CDR3 nucleotides read TGTGCCAGCAGCTTCGGACTAGCGGGACCACAAACCCAGTACTTC. Amino acids: CASSFGLAGPQTQYF.

This clone was detected a few times. The chain employs TRBV5-4 and TRBJ1-2; 8 bases agree with TRBD1. Looked up from germline, CDR1 is SGHNT and CDR2 is YYREEE (reference sequence). J lost 7 bases, V lost 2 bases, and 4 bases had no gene match. This CDR3 spans 13 amino acids. CDR3 sequence (DNA): TGTGCCAGCAGCTTACAGGGGGGTTCTGGCTACACCTTC. Translating gives CASSLQGGSGYTF.

The rearrangement uses TRBV5-1 and TRBJ2-5; 7 bases are a match to TRBD2. Germline-derived CDR1 and CDR2 are SGHRS and YFSETQ. V lost 3 bases, J lost 5 bases, and 13 bases stayed unmatched. The CDR3 totals 16 residues. CDR3 sequence: CASSSLGSRGVETQYF. Here the CDR3 DNA reads TGCGCCAGCAGCTCCCTAGGCTCCCGGGGGGTTGAGACCCAGTACTTC.

The rearrangement uses TRBV5-6 and TRBJ2-4; D might be TRBD1 or TRBD2, each matching 5 bases. CDR1 is SGHDT, CDR2 YYEEEE, per germline. The CDR3 extends over 16 amino acids. Trimming removed 4 bases from V and 0 bases from J, with 14 bases in between. The CDR3 bases are TGTGCCAGCAGCCCCGGGTGGGGGACAGCCAAAAACATTCAGTACTTC. Its translation is CASSPGWGTAKNIQYF. The full variable domain, in which reference TRBV5-6 and TRBJ2-4 provide the parts outside the CDR3, is DAGVTQSPTHLIKTRGQQVTLRCSPKSGHDTVSWYQQALGQGPQFIFQYYEEEERQRGNFPDRFSGHQFPNYSSELNVNALLLGDSALYLCASSPGWGTAKNIQYFGAGTRLSVL.

The chain has TRBV10-3 and TRBJ1-1; D may be TRBD1 (5 bases). The CDR3 spans 14 residues. The V end lost 6 bases, the J end lost 1 base, and 12 bases lay between the germline ends. Per germline, CDR1 ENHRY and CDR2 SYGVKD. The CDR3 sequence is CAIRGLDRNTEAFF. CDR3 coding DNA: TGTGCCATCAGGGGCTTAGACAGGAACACTGAAGCTTTCTTT.

V and J are TRBV11-2 and TRBJ2-3; D may be TRBD2 (5 bases). V was pared by 6 bases and J by 0 bases, with 16 bases between. The CDR3 spans 16 residues. From germline, CDR1 is SGHAT and CDR2 FQNNGV. CDR3 sequence reads: CASRETAGVSTDTQYF. CDR3 sequence (DNA): TGTGCCAGCAGGGAGACTGCGGGTGTAAGCACAGATACGCAGTATTTT. The variable domain in full, completed from reference TRBV11-2 and TRBJ2-3, reads EAGVAQSPRYKIIEKRQSVAFWCNPISGHATLYWYQQILGQGPKLLIQFQNNGVVDDSQLPKDRFSAERLKGVDSTLKIQPAKLEDSAVYLCASRETAGVSTDTQYFGPGTRLTVL.

The chain links TRBV7-2 to TRBJ2-1; 11 bases line up with TRBD1. The CDR3 contains 16 residues. Germline lookup yields CDR1 SGHTA and CDR2 FQGNSA. Trimming cost V 5 bases and J 3 bases; bases outside gene matches: 6. CDR3 bases: TGTGCCAGCAGCCTTAGGGGACAGGGGGTCTACAATGAGCAGTTCTTC. It yields the protein CASSLRGQGVYNEQFF. Together with reference TRBV7-2 and TRBJ2-1, the CDR3 gives the full variable domain: GAGVSQSPSNKVTEKGKDVELRCDPISGHTALYWYRQSLGQGLEFLIYFQGNSAPDKSGLPSDRFSAERTGGSVSTLTIQRTQQEDSAVYLCASSLRGQGVYNEQFFGPGTRLTVL.

V gene TRBV6-1 combines with J gene TRBJ2-7; D ambiguous. CDR3 length: 11 residues. Looked up from germline, CDR1 is MNHNS and CDR2 is SASEGT. V lost 7 bases and J 2 bases, leaving 6 bases between the germline ends. CDR3 amino acids: CASMRTYEQYF. CDR3 nucleotides: TGTGCCAGCATGAGGACCTACGAGCAGTACTTC.

The chain links TRBV30 to TRBJ2-1, with D uncertain. Germline assignment: CDR1 GTSNPN and CDR2 SVGIG (reference sequence). This CDR3 is built from 12 residues. With 2 bases removed from V and 8 bases from J, the gap between germline ends came to 10 bases. This CDR3 reads CAWSRAVDEQFF. The CDR3 nucleotides read TGTGCCTGGAGTCGGGCGGTCGATGAGCAGTTCTTC.

The V gene is TRBV4-1, the J gene TRBJ2-7, with a possible D match to TRBD1 (5 bases). Germline-derived CDR1 and CDR2 are MGHRA and YSYEKL. The CDR3 is 14 amino acids. V was cut by 3 bases and J by 5 bases, with 14 bases left in between. DNA of the CDR3: TGCGCCAGCAGCCACATAGGACCAGGGAACGAGCAGTACTTC. Protein sequence: CASSHIGPGNEQYF.

The rearrangement joins TRBV5-1 to TRBJ2-3, with D perhaps matching TRBD1 or TRBD2 (5 bases each). Germline CDR1 reads SGHRS; CDR2 reads YFSETQ. Trimming took 2 bases from V and 2 from J, leaving 12 bases between them. The CDR3 has 15 residues. The chain's CDR3 is CASSFRPGTTDTQYF. The CDR3, as DNA: TGCGCCAGCAGCTTTAGACCCGGGACCACAGATACGCAGTATTTT.

CDR3 nucleotides: TGTGCCTGGAGCGGGACAGGGCCCTACGAGCAGTACTTC. This sequence encodes CAWSGTGPYEQYF. The chain employs TRBV30 and TRBJ2-7; TRBD1 agrees at 9 bases. Germline V gene data show CDR1 as GTSNPN and CDR2 as SVGIG (reference sequence). V was pared by 3 bases and J by 2 bases, with 2 bases of the junction left unmatched. The CDR3 is 13 amino acids.

This rearrangement joins TRBV6-9 to TRBJ1-2; D might be TRBD1 (5 bases). There are 14 residues in the CDR3. The V end was cut by 6 bases, the J end by 4 bases, with 15 bases between. The V gene's germline CDR1 is MNHGY and CDR2 SVAAGI. The CDR3: CASREPGRRYGYTF. The CDR3 DNA reads as TGTGCCAGCAGGGAACCGGGACGGCGCTATGGCTACACCTTC.

The sample holds a few counts of this clone. The V gene is TRBV21-1, the J gene TRBJ2-2; the DNA was not compared with TRBD1, the D call given in the table. TRBV21-1 is annotated as a pseudogene. This CDR3 region has 18 residues. The CDR3 loop reads CASSKEAMGQGDNGELFF. The CDR3 DNA reads TGTGCCAGCAGCAAAGAGGCGATGGGGCAGGGGGACAACGGGGAGCTGTTTTTT.

The genes are TRBV6-5 and TRBJ1-5; D is undetermined. Germline V CDR1 and CDR2: MNHEY, SVGAGI. This CDR3 contains 14 residues. Trimming pared 2 bases from V and 5 bases from J, leaving 10 bases between. The CDR3 sequence is CASSYPNYYQPQHF. The CDR3 DNA is TGTGCCAGCAGTTACCCCAATTACTATCAGCCCCAGCATTTT.

CDR3 protein: CASSSLAGNQPQHF. CDR3 nucleotides: TGTGCCAGCAGTTCTCTCGCGGGGAATCAGCCCCAGCATTTT. The chain combines TRBV27 with TRBJ1-5; D is uncertain. The CDR3 runs to 14 residues. Trimming left V 4 bases short and J 4 bases short, with 11 bases between. Germline V gives CDR1 MNHEY, CDR2 SMNVEV (reference sequence).

The chain employs TRBV9 and TRBJ1-1; 9 bases map to TRBD1. From germline, CDR1 is SGDLS and CDR2 YYNGEE. Trimming cost V 4 bases and J 1 base; bases outside gene matches: 5. This CDR3 is built from 15 residues. As DNA, the CDR3 is TGTGCCAGCAGCCCGGGGGACAGGGCGAACACTGAAGCTTTCTTT. Its translation: CASSPGDRANTEAFF.

The V gene is TRBV6-1, the J gene TRBJ2-5, with 14 bases matching TRBD2. Germline lookup yields CDR1 MNHNS and CDR2 SASEGT. This CDR3 is built from 17 residues. J gave up 5 bases and V 3 bases, and 8 bases lay outside the gene matches. The CDR3 loop reads CASSDGLGTSGSETQYF. CDR3 coding DNA: TGTGCCAGCAGTGACGGGTTGGGGACTAGCGGGAGTGAGACCCAGTACTTC.